Below, 20 T cell receptor beta chains from the same sample are listed, as sequenced in a study of blood T cell repertoires in COVID-19. The assay was immunoSEQ multiplex PCR, and TCRdb's table has in-frame clones only and misses some. This table has about 87,000 clones, about 80% appearing once. Sequenced sample: peripheral blood. These receptor sequences come from a woman aged 50 to 65 with acute or convalescent COVID-19.

This chain connects TRBV5-6 to TRBJ1-1; 7 bases line up with TRBD1. The CDR3 contains 14 residues. Germline lookup yields CDR1 SGHDT and CDR2 YYEEEE. After removal of 4 bases from V and 4 bases from J, the junction contained 7 bases not matched to a gene. The CDR3 nucleotides are TGTGCCAGCAGCCCGGGAGGGGGCGTCACTGAAGCTTTCTTT. It translates to CASSPGGGVTEAFF.

This chain links TRBV11-2 with TRBJ1-6, with TRBD1 as a possible D gene (6 bases). Between the trimmed V and J ends, which lost 5 bases and 6 bases, there was a span of 20 bases. Per the germline V gene, CDR1 is SGHAT and CDR2 is FQNNGV. The CDR3 totals 17 residues. The DNA of the CDR3 is TGTGCCAGCAGCCAGTCCACCAGGGGCCCGGCTAATTCACCCCTCCACTTT. Translated, it gives CASSQSTRGPANSPLHF.

This clone has just a few counts. J is TRBJ2-7 and V is TRBV19, with 11 positions matching TRBD1. Germline CDR1 and CDR2: LNHDA and SQIVND (reference sequence). V shed 6 bases, J shed 5 bases, and the junction held 3 bases outside the gene matches. This CDR3 is built from 13 residues. CDR3 sequence (DNA): TGTGCCAGTAGACGGACAGGGGGCAACGAGCAGTACTTC. Translating it yields CASRRTGGNEQYF. Filled out from reference TRBV19 and TRBJ2-7, the complete variable domain reads DGGITQSPKYLFRKEGQNVTLSCEQNLNHDAMYWYRQDPGQGLRLIYYSQIVNDFQKGDIAEGYSVSREKKESFPLTVTSAQKNPTAFYLCASRRTGGNEQYFGPGTRLTVT.

CDR3 protein: CASRRDTYNEQFF. CDR3 nucleotide sequence: TGTGCCAGCAGGAGGGACACCTACAATGAGCAGTTCTTC. The rearrangement joins TRBV2 to TRBJ2-1, with D tentatively TRBD1 (6 bases). CDR3 size: 13 residues. Germline-derived CDR1 and CDR2 are SNHLY and FYNNEI. V was shortened by 6 bases and J by 2 bases, with 8 bases between the two germline ends.

CDR3 sequence: CASSLELGLSEQYF. CDR3 in DNA: TGCGCCAGCAGCTTGGAGCTGGGGCTAAGCGAGCAGTACTTC. The V call is TRBV5-1, the J call TRBJ2-7; D is perhaps TRBD1 (5 bases). There are 14 residues in the CDR3. The V gene's germline CDR1 is SGHRS and CDR2 YFSETQ. V lost 0 bases to trimming and J lost 6 bases, with 13 bases between them.

The CDR3 nucleotides are TGTGCCAGCAGTTTATATCCGGTACAGAGCACAGATACGCAGTATTTT. Translation gives CASSLYPVQSTDTQYF. The chain uses TRBV27 and TRBJ2-3; D unclear. The CDR3 spans 16 residues. The V gene's germline CDR1 is MNHEY and CDR2 SMNVEV (reference sequence). Trimming cost V 1 base and J 0 bases, with 11 bases left between them.

The genes are TRBV6-5 and TRBJ1-1, with 7 nucleotides matching TRBD1. The trim removed 5 bases at V and 5 bases at J, leaving 5 bases unmatched. The germline CDR1 and CDR2 sequences are MNHEY and SVGAGI. The length of the CDR3 is 13 residues. The CDR3 here is CASSTHRGTEAFF. Here the CDR3 DNA reads TGTGCCAGCAGTACCCACAGGGGTACTGAAGCTTTCTTT.

J is TRBJ2-5 and V is TRBV5-8; D may be TRBD1 (6 bases). The CDR3 covers 14 residues. V lost 2 bases, J lost 4 bases, and 12 bases lay in between. Per germline, CDR1 SGHTS and CDR2 YDEGEE. The CDR3 DNA reads TGTGCCAGCAGCTTCACTACAGGGTTAGAGACCCAGTACTTC. Translating it yields CASSFTTGLETQYF.

This clone has a handful of counts. This chain connects TRBV27 to TRBJ1-1; TRBD1 matches at 7 bases. Looked up from germline, CDR1 is MNHEY and CDR2 is SMNVEV (reference sequence). The length of the CDR3 is 12 residues. V lost 6 bases and J lost 4; bases outside the gene matches: 2. The CDR3 spells CASRDRATEAFF. The CDR3 nucleotides read TGTGCCAGCAGAGACAGGGCCACTGAAGCTTTCTTT.

For this clone: Other DNA sequences from this sample encode an identical CDR3 as well. This sequence joins TRBV28 and TRBJ1-2, with 7 bases aligning to TRBD1. Germline-derived CDR1 and CDR2 are MDHEN and SYDVKM. V lost 6 bases to trimming and J lost 3 bases; unmatched junction nucleotides: 4. The CDR3 sequence is 13 residues long. CDR3 nucleotide sequence: TGTGCCAGCAGCCCCGGGACAGACTATGGCTACACCTTC. This gives the protein CASSPGTDYGYTF.

This rearrangement joins TRBV4-1 to TRBJ2-6; no reliable D call. The CDR3 contains 15 residues. V lost 1 base and J 0 bases, leaving 4 bases between the germline ends. Per the germline V gene, CDR1 is MGHRA and CDR2 is YSYEKL. The CDR3 DNA reads TGCGCCAGCAGCCAAGCCATCTCTGGGGCCAACGTCCTGACTTTC. It specifies CASSQAISGANVLTF.

The J gene is TRBJ2-7, the V gene TRBV7-6; weak D call: TRBD1 (6 bases). CDR1 is SGHVS and CDR2 is FNYEAQ in the germline V gene. This CDR3 contains 15 residues. V was shortened by 4 bases and J by 0 bases, with 13 bases between the two germline ends. CDR3 residues: CASSSQGTHSYEQYF. CDR3 coding DNA: TGTGCCAGCAGCTCTCAGGGGACGCACTCCTACGAGCAGTACTTC.

This chain links TRBV24-1 with TRBJ2-1, with D possibly matching TRBD1 (5 bases). Germline lookup yields CDR1 KGHDR and CDR2 SFDVKD. The ends were cut back, 9 bases at V and 0 bases at J, with 14 bases in the middle. CDR3 length equals 15 residues. As DNA, the CDR3 is TGTGCCACCGGCCCAGGGCTTAGCTCCTACAATGAGCAGTTCTTC. It specifies CATGPGLSSYNEQFF.

The V and J genes are TRBV11-2 and TRBJ1-2; D is uncertain. This CDR3 is 13 amino acids long. The germline V gene encodes CDR1 SGHAT and CDR2 FQNNGV. V lost 0 bases and J 10 bases, leaving 12 bases between the germline ends. The CDR3 sequence is CASSLDMALNYTF. The CDR3 nucleotides read TGTGCCAGCAGCTTAGATATGGCCCTTAACTACACCTTC.

This clone was observed a single time. V gene TRBV11-2 combines with J gene TRBJ2-1, with D possibly being TRBD2 (6 bases). The germline V gene encodes CDR1 SGHAT and CDR2 FQNNGV. Deletions cut 5 bases from V and 9 bases from J, with 14 bases between. The CDR3 runs 13 residues. The CDR3: CASSPGTRGEQFF. Written as DNA, the CDR3 is TGTGCCAGCAGCCCCGGGACTCGGGGTGAGCAGTTCTTC.

This clone has only a few counts. The rearrangement joins TRBV3-1 (or the pseudogene TRBV3-2) to TRBJ2-1; 7 bases map to TRBD2. Germline V CDR1 and CDR2: LGHDT, YNNKEL (reference sequence). With V trimmed by 5 bases and J by 3 bases, 7 bases remained unmatched. This CDR3 spans 15 amino acids. CDR3 sequence (DNA): TGTGCCAGCAGCTCTAAGCGGGGTATCTACAATGAGCAGTTCTTC. Translation: CASSSKRGIYNEQFF.

The chain uses TRBV24-1 and TRBJ2-7; 7 bases fit TRBD1. The CDR3 is 13 residues long. CDR1 is KGHDR, CDR2 SFDVKD, per germline. Trimming cost V 6 bases and J 7 bases; bases outside gene matches: 8. The CDR3 nucleotides read TGTGCCACCAGTAGAGACAGGGACGGTGAGCAGTACTTC. Translation gives CATSRDRDGEQYF.

The chain carries TRBV3-1 (or the pseudogene TRBV3-2) and TRBJ2-7; 11 nucleotides match TRBD2. V lost 4 bases, J lost 4 bases, and 9 bases stayed unmatched. CDR1 LGHDT and CDR2 YNNKEL come from the germline V gene (reference sequence). The CDR3 extends over 16 amino acids. The CDR3: CASSPTSGGSSYEQYF. The CDR3 coding sequence is TGTGCCAGCAGCCCTACTAGCGGGGGCTCGTCATACGAGCAGTACTTC.

The rearrangement uses TRBV7-8 and TRBJ2-5; D is perhaps TRBD1 (6 bases). Looked up from germline, CDR1 is SGHVS and CDR2 is FQNEAQ. V was cut by 7 bases and J by 1 base, with 7 bases left in between. This CDR3 has 12 amino acids. The CDR3 here is CASNRVQETQYF. CDR3 coding DNA: TGTGCCAGCAACAGGGTCCAAGAGACCCAGTACTTC.

With respect to this clone: An end of the junction differs from the germline gene, which may be a read error. This chain links TRBV11-2 with TRBJ2-7, with TRBD2 identical over 10 bases. Germline V lookup: CDR1 SGHAT, CDR2 FQNNGV. CDR3 length: 14 residues. CDR3 protein: CASSRGLANHERYF. CDR3 DNA sequence: TGTGCCAGCAGCCGGGGACTAGCGAACCACGAGCGGTACTTC.